This TCR beta chain was observed in a study of T cell repertoires in cytomegalovirus infection. Looking at the study overall: Recently identified HLA-C-restricted CMV epitopes were used, and well-studied HLA-B-restricted CMV epitopes were used as well. Public TCR beta signature analysis indicated the presence of both CMV infection and matching HLA type.

Study-wide findings and caveats: HLA-C-restricted CMV-specific TCR beta clonotypes were dominant in the ex vivo response. Frequencies of public TCR beta families were cumulated, and this identified carriers of CMV plus the relevant HLA.

This CDR3 comprises 17 residues. TCRdb independently ran MiXCR on the reads; one entry per CDR3 protein. Found here are hundreds of thousands of distinct CDR3 sequences, around 32% of them singletons; the top ten hold about 14%. In the case of this clonotype: Its antigen is undetermined. Compared with germline, one end of the junction differs, possibly owing to a read error.

This material consisted of cultured CD8+ T cells from PBMCs, taken from culture after CMV antigen stimulation. The sequence derives from a human donor in good health (CMV status not recorded). Some clones in this sample may be carry-over from other donors' samples. The genes are TRBV12-3 or TRBV12-4 and TRBJ1-5, with 7 bases fitting TRBD1. The CDR3 spells CASSLRGRGGGNQPRHF. DNA of the CDR3: TGTGCCAGCAGTTTGCGTGGGCGCGGAGGGGGCAATCAGCCCCGGCATTTT.